This T cell receptor beta chain was retrieved from a study of T cell responses to AZD1222 COVID-19 vaccine. V lost 5 bases, J lost 5 bases, and 18 bases lay in between. Germline-derived CDR1 and CDR2 are SGHAT and FQNNGV. This CDR3 is 15 amino acids long. Assay used: immunoSEQ multiplex PCR; TCRdb lists only in-frame clones, some missing. Among roughly 53,000 clones listed, approximately 85% were seen once. The TCR comes from an adult in good health. The chain combines TRBV11-2 with TRBJ1-1; D gene unclear. Source: peripheral blood, taken on day 0 of MenACWY control vaccination. The CDR3 spells CASSQGRVGRTEAFF. The CDR3, as DNA: TGTGCCAGCAGCCAAGGAAGGGTGGGTCGTACTGAAGCTTTCTTT.